Presented here are 9 T cell receptor beta chains from one specimen sequenced in a study of OX40 agonist ivuxolimab in advanced cancers. This table comes from immunoSEQ multiplex PCR, and its TCRdb copy is limited to in-frame clones, with some not included. The table shows 90,000 to 95,000 clones, with around 84% occurring only once. The sequences come from CD4+ or CD8+ T cells sorted from blood, collected in a trial of the OX40 agonist ivuxolimab. The source is an adult with an advanced solid tumor such as melanoma, head and neck, liver or kidney cancer.

The V call is TRBV6-5, the J call TRBJ1-1; D is unclear. Germline CDR1 reads MNHEY; CDR2 reads SVGAGI. The CDR3 has 13 amino acids. V was pared by 11 bases and J by 1 base, with 14 bases between. The CDR3 coding sequence is TGTGCCGTCCACAGACTCGCGAACACTGAAGCTTTCTTT. Protein: CAVHRLANTEAFF.

This chain connects TRBV7-2 to TRBJ2-7, with D perhaps TRBD2 (7 bases). This CDR3 has 15 residues. Trimming took off 1 base at V and 4 bases at J, with 14 bases between the two ends. Germline CDR1 and CDR2: SGHTA and FQGNSA. This CDR3 reads CASSLGGGAGYEQYV. CDR3 DNA: TGTGCCAGCAGCTTAGGAGGGGGGGCAGGGTACGAGCAGTACGTC.

This clone was observed a single time. The chain combines TRBV11-2 with TRBJ1-2; 7 bases are a match to TRBD1. Germline loops: CDR1 SGHAT, CDR2 FQNNGV. CDR3 length: 16 residues. Trimming cost V 1 base and J 6 bases; bases outside gene matches: 11. Here the CDR3 reads CASSLGRGIRSDGYTF. DNA for the CDR3: TGTGCCAGCAGCTTAGGCAGGGGGATCCGGTCGGATGGCTACACCTTC.

This CDR3 is CASSHADGEKLFF. The CDR3 DNA reads as TGCGCCAGCAGCCACGCTGACGGTGAAAAACTGTTTTTT. The V call is TRBV4-3, the J call TRBJ1-4; D ambiguous. Germline-derived CDR1 and CDR2 are LGHNA and YSLEER. The CDR3 contains 13 residues. V shed 3 bases and J shed 7 bases, with 9 bases lying between them.

The chain has TRBV7-9 and TRBJ1-1; D is possibly TRBD1 (5 bases). V was pared by 4 bases and J by 2 bases, with 20 bases between. CDR3 length equals 17 residues. Germline loops: CDR1 SEHNR, CDR2 FQNEAQ (reference sequence). The CDR3 DNA sequence: TGTGCCAGCAGCTCATTTAACGCTTGGGACTTAAACACTGAAGCTTTCTTT. It is translated as CASSSFNAWDLNTEAFF.

V and J are TRBV10-3 and TRBJ1-6; TRBD1 agrees at 7 bases. Trimming took 6 bases from V and 10 from J; bases not matched to a gene: 6. Germline loops: CDR1 ENHRY, CDR2 SYGVKD. This CDR3 comprises 13 residues. The CDR3: CAIRGQPESPLHF. The CDR3 region has the DNA TGTGCCATCAGGGGACAGCCCGAATCACCCCTCCACTTT.

The rearrangement links TRBV4-1 to TRBJ2-3, with a possible D match to TRBD2 (6 bases). The CDR3 covers 14 residues. The germline V gene has CDR1 MGHRA and CDR2 YSYEKL. V was pared by 2 bases and J by 5 bases, with 11 bases between. This CDR3 is CASSQSGDVDTQYF. The CDR3 coding sequence is TGCGCCAGCAGCCAATCGGGGGACGTAGATACGCAGTATTTT.

The V gene is TRBV28, the J gene TRBJ2-6, with 11 bases aligning to TRBD1. Germline-derived CDR1 and CDR2 are MDHEN and SYDVKM. This CDR3 comprises 20 residues. V lost 6 bases, J lost 0 bases, and 13 bases stayed unmatched. The CDR3 spells CASSHHFPGQGGSGANVLTF. For the CDR3, the DNA is TGTGCCAGCAGCCACCATTTTCCGGGACAGGGGGGCTCTGGGGCCAACGTCCTGACTTTC.

This chain links TRBV19 with TRBJ1-1, with unresolved D. Germline V gene lookup returns CDR1 LNHDA and CDR2 SQIVND (reference sequence). Trimming took off 4 bases at V and 0 bases at J, with 6 bases between the two ends. This CDR3 has 13 amino acids. CDR3 coding DNA: TGTGCCAGTAGTAGTCAGTTGAACACTGAAGCTTTCTTT. Amino acids: CASSSQLNTEAFF.